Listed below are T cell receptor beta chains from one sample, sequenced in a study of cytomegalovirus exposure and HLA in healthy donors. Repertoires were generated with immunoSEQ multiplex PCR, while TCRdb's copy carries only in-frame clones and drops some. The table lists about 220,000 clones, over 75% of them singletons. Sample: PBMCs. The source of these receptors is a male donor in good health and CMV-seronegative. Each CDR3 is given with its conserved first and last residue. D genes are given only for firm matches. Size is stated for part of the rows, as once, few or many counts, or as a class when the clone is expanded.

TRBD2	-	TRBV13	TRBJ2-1	CASSWGTSGRNEQFF	TGTGCCAGCAGCTGGGGGACTAGCGGGAGAAATGAGCAGTTCTTC
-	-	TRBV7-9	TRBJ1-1	CASSPQSNTEAFF	TGTGCCAGCAGCCCTCAGTCGAACACTGAAGCTTTCTTT
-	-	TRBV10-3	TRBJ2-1	CAISERQGEFNEQFF	TGTGCCATCAGTGAAAGGCAAGGGGAATTTAATGAGCAGTTCTTC
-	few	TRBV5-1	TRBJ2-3	CASSFAGREVSDTQYF	TGCGCCAGCAGCTTTGCGGGACGAGAAGTTTCGGATACGCAGTATTTT
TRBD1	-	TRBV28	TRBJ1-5	CASSLTGTNQPQHF	TGTGCCAGCAGTTTGACAGGGACTAATCAGCCCCAGCATTTT
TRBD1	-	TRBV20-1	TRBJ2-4	CSAGGTTKRHF	TGCAGTGCAGGGGGCACCACAAAGAGGCACTTC
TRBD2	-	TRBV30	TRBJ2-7	CAWMREAMGEQYF	TGTGCCTGGATGCGGGAGGCCATGGGGGAGCAGTACTTC
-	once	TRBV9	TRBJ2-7	CASSTLGQNYEQYF	TGTGCCAGCAGCACCCTAGGACAGAACTACGAGCAGTACTTC
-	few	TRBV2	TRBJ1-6	CASSDEVVHNSPLHF	TGTGCCAGCAGTGATGAGGTTGTACATAATTCACCCCTCCACTTT
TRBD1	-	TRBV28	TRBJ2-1	CASSLGDRGSYNEQFF	TGTGCCAGCAGTTTAGGGGACAGGGGCTCCTACAATGAGCAGTTCTTC
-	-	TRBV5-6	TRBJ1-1	CASSFRREIPTEAFF	TGTGCCAGCAGCTTTAGGAGGGAGATCCCCACTGAAGCTTTCTTT
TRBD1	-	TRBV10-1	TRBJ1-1	CASSEGDRRNTEAFF	TGCGCCAGCAGTGAGGGGGACAGACGAAACACTGAAGCTTTCTTT
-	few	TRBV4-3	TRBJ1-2	CASSQETALTHGYTF	TGCGCCAGCAGCCAAGAGACTGCCCTGACCCATGGCTACACCTTC
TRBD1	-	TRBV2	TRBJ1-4	CASRLQGASNEKLFF	TGTGCCAGCAGGCTGCAGGGGGCGTCGAACGAAAAACTGTTTTTT
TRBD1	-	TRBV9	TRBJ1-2	CASSSGTGVVGYTF	TGTGCCAGCAGCTCCGGGACAGGGGTGGTAGGCTACACCTTC
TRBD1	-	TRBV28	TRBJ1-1	CASSFPTGRTEAFF	TGTGCCAGCAGTTTCCCGACAGGGCGGACTGAAGCTTTCTTT
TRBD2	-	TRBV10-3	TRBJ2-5	CAISVSPSGQETQYF	TGTGCCATCAGTGTGAGCCCTAGCGGTCAAGAGACCCAGTACTTC
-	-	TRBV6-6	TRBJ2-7	CASSYGAGYNYEQYF	TGTGCCAGCAGTTATGGGGCAGGGTATAACTACGAGCAGTACTTC
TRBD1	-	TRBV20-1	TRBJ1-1	CSANRGAEAFF	TGCAGTGCCAACAGGGGCGCTGAAGCTTTCTTT
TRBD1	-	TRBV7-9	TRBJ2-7	CSSSPEWDRTRYEQYF	TGTTCCAGCAGCCCAGAGTGGGACAGAACTCGCTACGAGCAGTACTTC
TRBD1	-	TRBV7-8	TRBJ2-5	CASSLGQDRQETQYF	TGTGCCAGCAGCTTAGGACAGGACAGGCAAGAGACCCAGTACTTC
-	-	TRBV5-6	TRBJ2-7	CASSPDSSYEQYF	TGTGCCAGCAGCCCGGACAGCTCCTACGAGCAGTACTTC
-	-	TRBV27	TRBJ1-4	CASSFSGLPEKLFF	TGTGCCAGCAGTTTCTCGGGACTGCCCGAAAAACTGTTTTTT
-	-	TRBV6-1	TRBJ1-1	CASREIRLGAYTEAFF	TGTGCCAGCAGAGAAATTCGTCTGGGGGCCTACACTGAAGCTTTCTTT
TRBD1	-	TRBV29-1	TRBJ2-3	CSVEWTGKTDTQYF	TGCAGCGTTGAATGGACAGGGAAAACAGATACGCAGTATTTT
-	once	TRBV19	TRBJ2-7	CASSSGGRGRYEQYF	TGTGCCAGTAGTTCGGGGGGCAGGGGAAGGTACGAGCAGTACTTC
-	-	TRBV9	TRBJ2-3	CASSPSTAGGTDTQYF	TGTGCCAGCAGCCCCAGCACAGCGGGTGGCACAGATACGCAGTATTTT
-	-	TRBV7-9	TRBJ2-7	CASSRAETYEQYF	TGTGCCAGCAGCCGTGCGGAGACCTACGAGCAGTACTTC
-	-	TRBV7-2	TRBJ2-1	CASSSVTAYNEQFF	TGTGCCAGCAGCTCCGTCACGGCCTACAATGAGCAGTTCTTC
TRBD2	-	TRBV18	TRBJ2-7	CASSLAGVLYEQYF	TGTGCCAGCTCACTGGCGGGGGTCTTGTACGAGCAGTACTTC
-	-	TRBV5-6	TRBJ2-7	CASSLFSLDEQYF	TGTGCCAGCAGCTTGTTTAGCCTTGACGAGCAGTACTTC
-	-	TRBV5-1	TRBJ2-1	CASSLATLGTNEQFF	TGCGCCAGCAGCTTGGCCACTCTAGGTACTAATGAGCAGTTCTTC
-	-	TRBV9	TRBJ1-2	CASSVRDNYGYTF	TGTGCCAGCAGCGTACGGGATAACTATGGCTACACCTTC
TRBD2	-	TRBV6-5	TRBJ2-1	CASSRNSGRFYEQFF	TGTGCCAGCAGCCGAAATAGCGGGAGATTCTATGAGCAGTTCTTC
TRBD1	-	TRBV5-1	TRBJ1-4	CASSPGAGQGSEKLFF	TGCGCCAGCAGCCCGGGAGCGGGACAGGGTAGTGAAAAACTGTTTTTT
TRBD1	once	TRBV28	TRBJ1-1	CASSFSGQGNTEAFF	TGTGCCAGCAGTTTCTCGGGACAGGGCAACACTGAAGCTTTCTTT
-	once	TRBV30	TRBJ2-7	CAWSANYEQYF	TGTGCCTGGAGTGCCAATTACGAGCAGTACTTC
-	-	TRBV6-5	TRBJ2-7	CASSTQGSYEQYF	TGTGCCAGCAGTACACAGGGATCCTACGAGCAGTACTTC
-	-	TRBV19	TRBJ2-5	CASTGRGRWETQYF	TGTGCCAGTACGGGCAGGGGCCGGTGGGAGACCCAGTACTTC
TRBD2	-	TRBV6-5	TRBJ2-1	CASRRGGTDNEQFF	TGTGCCAGCAGGCGCGGGGGGACGGACAATGAGCAGTTCTTC
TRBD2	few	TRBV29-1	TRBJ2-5	CSASGSRETQYF	TGCAGCGCTAGCGGGAGCAGGGAGACCCAGTACTTC
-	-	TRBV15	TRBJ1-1	CATSREGEGGRPAFF	TGTGCCACCAGCAGAGAGGGGGAGGGGGGCAGACCAGCTTTCTTT
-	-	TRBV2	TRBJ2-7	CASMLGALYEQYF	TGTGCCAGCATGCTCGGAGCGCTCTACGAGCAGTACTTC
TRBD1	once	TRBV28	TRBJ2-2	CASGLQGYYGELFF	TGTGCCAGCGGCCTACAGGGGTATTACGGGGAGCTGTTTTTT
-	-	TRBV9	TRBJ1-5	CASSPGGGGNQPQHF	TGTGCCAGCAGCCCGGGGGGGGGCGGAAATCAGCCCCAGCATTTT
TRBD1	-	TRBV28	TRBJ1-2	CASSSIQGGYGYTF	TGTGCCAGCAGTTCGATACAGGGGGGGTATGGCTACACCTTC
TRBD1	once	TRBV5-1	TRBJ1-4	CASSSEGDRGGKLFF	TGCGCCAGCAGCTCGGAAGGGGACAGGGGCGGAAAACTGTTTTTT
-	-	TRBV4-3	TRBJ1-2	CASNTDRNTYGYTF	TGCGCCAGCAACACAGACAGGAATACCTATGGCTACACCTTC
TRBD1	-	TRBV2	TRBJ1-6	CASSGDRGYNSPLHF	TGTGCCAGCAGTGGGGACAGGGGCTATAATTCACCCCTCCACTTT
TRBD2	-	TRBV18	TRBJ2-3	CASSPLSGGFTDTQYF	TGTGCCAGCTCACCTCTTAGCGGGGGGTTCACAGATACGCAGTATTTT
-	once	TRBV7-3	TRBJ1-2	CASSLNRAEGNGYTF	TGTGCCAGCAGCTTAAATCGGGCGGAGGGGAATGGCTACACCTTC
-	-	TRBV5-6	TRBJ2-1	CASSLGGLTYNEQFF	TGTGCCAGCAGCTTGGGTGGCCTTACCTACAATGAGCAGTTCTTC
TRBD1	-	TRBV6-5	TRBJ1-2	CASTRAGTAYGYTF	TGTGCCAGCACTCGCGCCGGGACAGCCTATGGCTACACCTTC